These 30 T cell receptor beta chains were sequenced from one sample in a study of early T cells in non-severe SARS-CoV-2 infection. Using its own MiXCR run on the 5' RACE reads, TCRdb lists one record per CDR3 protein. The data show approximately 50,000 distinct CDR3 sequences, with 7.5% to 10% seen just once and 15% held by the top ten. Input material: whole blood. Every receptor here comes from an adult who was a healthcare worker with PCR-confirmed SARS-CoV-2 infection or an uninfected control (not recorded which).

V gene TRBV10-3 combines with J gene TRBJ2-2, with 9 positions matching TRBD2. Germline V gives CDR1 ENHRY, CDR2 SYGVKD. Trimming removed 10 bases from V and 5 bases from J; junction bases left unmatched: 8. This CDR3 comprises 14 residues. The CDR3 DNA follows: TGTGCCAGCATGGGACTAGCAGAGACCGGGGAGCTGTTTTTT. This codes for CASMGLAETGELFF.

This clonotype was counted many times. The chain links TRBV28 to TRBJ2-6; the match to TRBD1 covers 7 bases. CDR3 length: 16 amino acids. J was trimmed by 0 bases and V by 8 bases; bases with no gene match: 7. The germline CDR1 and CDR2 sequences are MDHEN and SYDVKM. The CDR3: CASQRTGGSGANVLTF. The CDR3, as DNA: TGTGCCAGCCAACGGACAGGCGGCTCTGGGGCCAACGTCCTGACTTTC.

The table lists this clonotype with many counts. CDR3 sequence: CASSQDPPLTSGYTDTQYF. The CDR3 DNA sequence: TGCGCCAGCAGCCAAGATCCCCCCTTGACTAGCGGGTACACAGATACGCAGTATTTT. This chain uses TRBV4-1 with TRBJ2-3, with 10 bases that match TRBD2. Per the germline V gene, CDR1 is MGHRA and CDR2 is YSYEKL. The trim removed 0 bases at V and 2 bases at J, leaving 11 bases unmatched. The CDR3 has 19 amino acids.

This clonotype was seen more than once but under ten times. This chain connects TRBV7-2 to TRBJ2-1, with 13 positions matching TRBD2. Germline V gene sequence: CDR1 SGHTA, CDR2 FQGNSA. This CDR3 contains 16 residues. Trimming took 5 bases from V and 7 from J; bases not matched to a gene: 8. As DNA, the CDR3 is TGTGCCAGCAGCACCCGACTAGCGGGAGGATATAATGAGCAGTTCTTC. This gives the protein CASSTRLAGGYNEQFF. The complete variable domain, with remaining parts taken from reference TRBV7-2 and TRBJ2-1, reads GAGVSQSPSNKVTEKGKDVELRCDPISGHTALYWYRQSLGQGLEFLIYFQGNSAPDKSGLPSDRFSAERTGGSVSTLTIQRTQQEDSAVYLCASSTRLAGGYNEQFFGPGTRLTVL.

This chain uses TRBV28 with TRBJ1-2, with 8 nucleotides matching TRBD1. The V gene's germline CDR1 is MDHEN and CDR2 SYDVKM. V gave up 6 bases and J gave up 1 base; unmatched junction bases: 4. The CDR3 covers 14 residues. CDR3 coding DNA: TGTGCCAGCAGGCAGGGGGCGCTTAACTATGGCTACACCTTC. Translation: CASRQGALNYGYTF.

This clonotype was recorded a few times. The chain employs TRBV4-3 and TRBJ2-7, with D maybe TRBD1 (6 bases). Trimming took off 1 base at V and 3 bases at J, with 16 bases between the two ends. The CDR3 is 16 residues long. Germline V gene data show CDR1 as LGHNA and CDR2 as YSLEER. Written as DNA, the CDR3 is TGCGCCAGCAGCCAAGTCCCGTATTTGGACAGCTACGAGCAGTACTTC. Its translation: CASSQVPYLDSYEQYF.

This clonotype was counted at least ten times. The rearrangement joins TRBV20-1 to TRBJ2-7, with 9 bases lining up with TRBD2. Germline trimming cut 5 bases from V and 0 bases from J; bases unmatched to any gene: 2. Per the germline V gene, CDR1 is DFQATT and CDR2 is SNEGSKA (reference sequence). The CDR3 spans 13 residues. CDR3 amino acids: CSARLAASYEQYF. The CDR3 nucleotides are TGCAGTGCTCGACTAGCGGCCTCCTACGAGCAGTACTTC.

With regard to this clonotype: The junction differs from germline at one of its ends, possibly a read error. This chain connects TRBV7-2 to TRBJ2-1; no firm D call. There are 13 residues in the CDR3. Germline V gene sequence: CDR1 SGHTA, CDR2 FQGNSA. CDR3 residues: CASNLVPVDEQFF. CDR3 nucleotides: TGTGCCAGCAACTTAGTTCCAGTCGATGAGCAGTTCTTC. Looking up the rest from reference TRBV7-2 and TRBJ2-1 gives the full variable domain: GAGVSQSPSNKVTEKGKDVELRCDPISGHTALYWYRQSLGQGLEFLIYFQGNSAPDKSGLPSDRFSAERTGGSVSTLTIQRTQQEDSAVYLCASNLVPVDEQFFGPGTRLTVL.

This clonotype was detected many times. This rearrangement joins TRBV7-9 to TRBJ2-6; D uncertain. V lost 7 bases to trimming and J lost 2 bases, with 9 bases between them. This CDR3 spans 14 amino acids. Germline V gene lookup returns CDR1 SEHNR and CDR2 FQNEAQ (reference sequence). CDR3 DNA: TGTGCCAGCATCCCCAGCACTGGGGCCAACGTCCTGACTTTC. Its translation is CASIPSTGANVLTF.

This clonotype was seen more than once but under ten times. The chain carries TRBV5-1 and TRBJ1-5, with no clear D. The ends were cut back, 1 base at V and 0 bases at J, with 8 bases in the middle. This CDR3 region has 15 residues. Per the germline V gene, CDR1 is SGHRS and CDR2 is YFSETQ. The CDR3 loop reads CASSLKELSNQPQHF. Written as DNA, the CDR3 is TGCGCCAGCAGCTTGAAGGAGCTTAGCAATCAGCCCCAGCATTTT.

The sample holds a few counts of this clonotype. The genes are TRBV28 and TRBJ2-7; a possible D gene is TRBD1 (6 bases). The ends were cut back, 5 bases at V and 5 bases at J, with 13 bases in the middle. The CDR3 covers 13 residues. Germline assignment: CDR1 MDHEN and CDR2 SYDVKM. CDR3 sequence reads: CASSRQVVDEQYF. The CDR3 DNA reads TGTGCCAGCAGTCGACAGGTCGTAGACGAGCAGTACTTC.

This clonotype was seen ten or more times. The rearrangement uses TRBV5-5 and TRBJ2-7; no clear D gene. CDR3 length equals 11 residues. Trimming pared 0 bases from V and 9 bases from J, leaving 7 bases between. CDR1 is SGHKS and CDR2 is YYEKEE in the germline V gene (reference sequence). The chain's CDR3 is CASSLGATQYF. CDR3 bases: TGTGCCAGCAGCTTGGGAGCCACGCAGTACTTC. The entire variable domain, with the rest obtained from reference TRBV5-5 and TRBJ2-7, is as follows: DAGVTQSPTHLIKTRGQQVTLRCSPISGHKSVSWYQQVLGQGPQFIFQYYEKEERGRGNFPDRFSARQFPNYSSELNVNALLLGDSALYLCASSLGATQYFGPGTRLTVT.

This clonotype has a handful of counts. The chain is built from TRBV24-1 and TRBJ2-7; D tentatively reads TRBD1 or TRBD2 (5 bases each). Trimming removed 1 base from V and 1 base from J, with 10 bases in between. Germline V lookup: CDR1 KGHDR, CDR2 SFDVKD. The CDR3 extends over 15 amino acids. The CDR3 reads CATSDFRDGSYEQYF. CDR3 bases: TGTGCCACCAGTGATTTCCGGGACGGGTCCTACGAGCAGTACTTC.

This clonotype was counted at least ten times. The V call is TRBV27, the J call TRBJ2-7; no definite D call. The V gene's germline CDR1 is MNHEY and CDR2 SMNVEV (reference sequence). The CDR3 contains 17 residues. V was cut by 1 base and J by 4 bases, with 20 bases left in between. CDR3 region: CASSLLASGKALYEQYF. CDR3 bases: TGTGCCAGCAGTTTATTAGCCTCTGGCAAAGCTTTATACGAGCAGTACTTC.

The J gene is TRBJ1-2, the V gene TRBV27; no firm D call. Trimming cost V 2 bases and J 7 bases, with 11 bases left between them. The CDR3 contains 13 residues. Germline V lookup: CDR1 MNHEY, CDR2 SMNVEV (reference sequence). CDR3 bases: TGTGCCAGCAGTTTAAGTCAGCAATCTGGCTACACCTTC. It is translated as CASSLSQQSGYTF.

This rearrangement joins TRBV28 to TRBJ1-2; tentatively, D is TRBD1 (5 bases). The CDR3 loop spans 12 amino acids. The germline V gene encodes CDR1 MDHEN and CDR2 SYDVKM. Between the trimmed V and J ends, which lost 3 bases and 13 bases, there was a span of 15 bases. The CDR3 DNA is TGTGCCAGCAGTTTGGTGGGACGGCATCTCACCTTC. Translating gives CASSLVGRHLTF.

This clonotype was counted between two and nine times. The V gene is TRBV27, the J gene TRBJ1-2, with a tentative D call TRBD1 (6 bases). CDR1 and CDR2 from the germline V gene are MNHEY and SMNVEV (reference sequence). Deletions cut 5 bases from V and 4 bases from J, with 14 bases between. This CDR3 region has 14 residues. The CDR3 DNA sequence: TGTGCCAGCAGTCAGATGACAGGATTCTATGGCTACACCTTC. It codes for CASSQMTGFYGYTF.

There are a few counts of this clonotype. V gene TRBV28 combines with J gene TRBJ1-3; maybe TRBD1 (6 bases). This CDR3 has 16 amino acids. Germline values: CDR1 MDHEN, CDR2 SYDVKM. V was clipped by 3 bases and J by 0 bases, with 12 bases between them. The CDR3 DNA reads as TGTGCCAGCAGTTTCTCAGGGGCCCTCTCTGGAAACACCATATATTTT. It translates to CASSFSGALSGNTIYF.

There are many counts of this clonotype. The chain uses TRBV12-5 and TRBJ2-1; D is unclear. V dropped 0 bases and J dropped 8 bases, with 14 bases sitting between them. Per germline, CDR1 LGHNT and CDR2 FRNRAP. This CDR3 has 15 residues. CDR3 sequence reads: CASGLVPPSADEQFF. CDR3 coding DNA: TGTGCTAGTGGTTTGGTACCCCCCTCGGCGGATGAGCAGTTCTTC.

The chain combines TRBV29-1 with TRBJ2-7; 10 bases line up with TRBD1. Germline CDR1 reads SQVTM; CDR2 reads ANQGSEA. The CDR3 totals 14 residues. Trimming removed 2 bases from V and 2 bases from J; junction bases left unmatched: 3. The CDR3, as DNA: TGCAGCGTTGAACTAGGACAGGGGGCCTACGAGCAGTACTTC. Amino acid sequence: CSVELGQGAYEQYF.

The chain has TRBV7-8 and TRBJ1-1; the D is unclear. The CDR3 loop spans 14 amino acids. The germline V gene has CDR1 SGHVS and CDR2 FQNEAQ. Deletions cut 0 bases from V and 8 bases from J, with 13 bases between. CDR3 coding DNA: TGTGCCAGCAGCTTAGCGCCGGCCCAACAAGAAGCTTTCTTT. It yields the protein CASSLAPAQQEAFF. The whole variable domain, filled in from reference TRBV7-8 and TRBJ1-1, reads GAGVSQSPRYKVAKRGQDVALRCDPISGHVSLFWYQQALGQGPEFLTYFQNEAQLDKSGLPSDRFFAERPEGSVSTLKIQRTQQEDSAVYLCASSLAPAQQEAFFGQGTRLTVV.

The chain links TRBV27 to TRBJ2-2; D gene uncertain. Trimming removed 2 bases at V and 2 bases at J, with 9 bases between. The CDR3 loop spans 15 amino acids. Germline CDR1 reads MNHEY; CDR2 reads SMNVEV (reference sequence). The CDR3 DNA is TGTGCCAGCAGTTTAGTCACAAGAAACACCGGGGAGCTGTTTTTT. Protein sequence: CASSLVTRNTGELFF.

This clonotype was counted between two and nine times. This sequence joins TRBV6-1 and TRBJ2-3; 8 bases match TRBD1. The CDR3 loop spans 16 amino acids. CDR1 is MNHNS, CDR2 SASEGT, per germline. The trim removed 6 bases at V and 6 bases at J, leaving 14 bases unmatched. The CDR3 DNA reads TGTGCCAGCAGCGAGGACAGGGCCGCCGGTACCGATACGCAGTATTTT. Translating gives CASSEDRAAGTDTQYF.

This clonotype was seen a handful of times. This chain connects TRBV4-2 to TRBJ2-3; D could derive from TRBD1 or TRBD2 (6 bases each). Germline V gene sequence: CDR1 LGHNA, CDR2 YNFKEQ. Trimming stripped 0 bases from V and 3 bases from J, with 13 bases between. The CDR3 has 16 amino acids. CDR3 nucleotides: TGTGCCAGCAGCCAAGACGGGGGCCAGGGAACAGATACGCAGTATTTT. It is translated as CASSQDGGQGTDTQYF.

The sample holds a few counts of this clonotype. The V gene is TRBV6-2 or TRBV6-3, the J gene TRBJ2-2; perhaps TRBD2 as D (5 bases). In germline, CDR1 is MNHEY, CDR2 SVGEGT. The V end was cut by 5 bases, the J end by 8 bases, with 15 bases between. The length of the CDR3 is 14 residues. CDR3 residues: CASSQLPRGGELFF. For the CDR3, the DNA is TGTGCCAGCAGTCAGCTACCACGCGGGGGGGAGCTGTTTTTT.

This clonotype is medium-sized by share. V gene TRBV12-3 or TRBV12-4 combines with J gene TRBJ1-5; D gene ambiguous. The CDR3 consists of 13 residues. V was pared by 7 bases and J by 7 bases, with 14 bases between. The CDR3 is CASTARAGQPQHF. The CDR3 DNA is TGTGCCAGCACCGCAAGGGCGGGCCAGCCCCAGCATTTT.

There are a few counts of this clonotype. The V call is TRBV12-3 or TRBV12-4, the J call TRBJ1-2; D remains ambiguous. The CDR3 length is 13 residues. V lost 3 bases to trimming and J lost 4 bases, with 9 bases between them. CDR3 region: CASSFRRIYGYTF. The CDR3 coding sequence is TGTGCCAGCAGTTTTAGGCGCATCTATGGCTACACCTTC.

This clonotype was seen ten or more times. The CDR3 bases are TGCAGTGCCCCGGCTTCGCAGATAAACACTGAAGCTTTCTTT. It codes for CSAPASQINTEAFF. This sequence joins TRBV20-1 and TRBJ1-1; the D is unclear. The CDR3 length is 14 residues. Germline-derived CDR1 and CDR2 are DFQATT and SNEGSKA (reference sequence). V shed 6 bases and J shed 2 bases, with 16 bases lying between them.

This clonotype was recorded at least ten times. The chain uses TRBV4-3 and TRBJ2-2; D is uncertain. The CDR3 length is 14 residues. V was clipped by 1 base and J by 4 bases, with 7 bases between them. Per germline, CDR1 LGHNA and CDR2 YSLEER. CDR3 bases: TGCGCCAGCAGCCAAGTCCTCAGCACCGGGGAGCTGTTTTTT. Its translation: CASSQVLSTGELFF.

V is TRBV28 and J is TRBJ1-1, with unresolved D. V was shortened by 3 bases and J by 4 bases, with 12 bases between the two germline ends. This CDR3 has 14 amino acids. From germline, CDR1 is MDHEN and CDR2 SYDVKM. The CDR3 DNA is TGTGCCAGCAGTTTCCCGGTGAGCAGCACTGAAGCTTTCTTT. This encodes CASSFPVSSTEAFF.